This T cell receptor beta chain originates from a study of blood T cells in healthy people across ages. Study-level information: Per two T cells, about one barcoded beta molecule was captured through template switching.

The second PCR ran about 6 to 12 cycles with a sample-barcoded 5' primer and J-beta primers. Each cDNA was tagged by a template-switch adaptor containing 12 random nucleotides. TCRdb reprocessed the 5' RACE reads via MiXCR and lists one record per CDR3 protein. The sample consists of approximately 810,000 distinct CDR3 sequences, under 35% of them appearing once. Total RNA, at least 6 micrograms per sample, came from PBMCs. Many counts were recorded for this clonotype. CDR1 and CDR2 from the germline V gene are SNHLY and FYNNEI. This CDR3 comprises 14 residues. J gave up 2 bases and V 8 bases, and 3 bases lay outside the gene matches.

The chain combines TRBV2 with TRBJ2-3; 11 positions match TRBD2. The sample comprised blood. The source of this sequence is a woman of 80 years or more in good health. The DNA for the CDR3 is TGTGCCAGCGTTAGCGGGGGGGCCACAGATACGCAGTATTTT. Translation gives CASVSGGATDTQYF.